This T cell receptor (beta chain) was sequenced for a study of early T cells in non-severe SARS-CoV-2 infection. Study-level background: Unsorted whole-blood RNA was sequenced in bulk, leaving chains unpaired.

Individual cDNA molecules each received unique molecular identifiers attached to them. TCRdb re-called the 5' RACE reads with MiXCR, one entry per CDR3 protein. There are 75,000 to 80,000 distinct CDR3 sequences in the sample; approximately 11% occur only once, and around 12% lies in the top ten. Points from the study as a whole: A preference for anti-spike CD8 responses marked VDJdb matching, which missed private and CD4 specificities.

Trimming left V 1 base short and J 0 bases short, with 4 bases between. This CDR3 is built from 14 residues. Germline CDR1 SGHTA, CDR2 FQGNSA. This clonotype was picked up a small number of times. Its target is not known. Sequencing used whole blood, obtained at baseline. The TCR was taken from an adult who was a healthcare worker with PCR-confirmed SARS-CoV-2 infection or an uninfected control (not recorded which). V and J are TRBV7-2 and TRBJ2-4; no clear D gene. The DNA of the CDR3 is TGTGCCAGCAGCTTAGATCTAGCCAAAAACATTCAGTACTTC. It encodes CASSLDLAKNIQYF.